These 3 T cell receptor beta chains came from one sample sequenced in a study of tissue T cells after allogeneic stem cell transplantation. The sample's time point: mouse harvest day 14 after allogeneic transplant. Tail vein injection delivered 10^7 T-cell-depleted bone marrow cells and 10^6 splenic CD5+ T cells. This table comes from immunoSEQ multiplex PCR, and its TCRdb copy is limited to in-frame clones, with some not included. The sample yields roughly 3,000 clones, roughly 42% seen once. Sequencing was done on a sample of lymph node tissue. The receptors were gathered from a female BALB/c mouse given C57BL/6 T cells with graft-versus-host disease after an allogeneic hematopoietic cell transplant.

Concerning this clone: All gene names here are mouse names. This CDR3 reads CASSQEQDTQYF. The sequenced CDR3 bases are TGTGCCAGCAGCCAAGAGCAAGACACCCAGTAC. The chain has TRBV5 and TRBJ2-5; the D is unclear. The read ends 1 residue early relative to the CDR3; the germline J gene fills the gap. Trimming pared 0 bases from V and 3 bases from J, leaving 1 base between. This CDR3 contains 12 residues. The germline V gene has CDR1 LGHNA and CDR2 YNLKQL (reference sequence).

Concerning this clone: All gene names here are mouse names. The DNA read from the CDR3 is TGTGCCAGCAGTTTCGGCAGGGGAGAACAGTAC. It translates to CASSFGRGEQY. The full-length CDR3 reads as CASSFGRGEQYF. The chain links TRBV14 to TRBJ2-7; maybe TRBD1 (6 bases). The CDR3 goes on 1 residue after the read ends, and that part is filled in from the germline J gene. This CDR3 has 12 residues. V lost 1 base and J lost 7, with 9 bases in between. In germline, CDR1 is SGHDT, CDR2 FRDEAV.

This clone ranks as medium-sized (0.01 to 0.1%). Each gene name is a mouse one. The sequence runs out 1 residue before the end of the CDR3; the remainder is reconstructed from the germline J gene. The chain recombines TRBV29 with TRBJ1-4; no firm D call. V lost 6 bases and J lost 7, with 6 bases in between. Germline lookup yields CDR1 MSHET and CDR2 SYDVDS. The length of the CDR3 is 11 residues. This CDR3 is CASRGGERLFF. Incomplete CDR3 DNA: TGTGCTAGCAGGGGTGGCGAAAGATTATTT.